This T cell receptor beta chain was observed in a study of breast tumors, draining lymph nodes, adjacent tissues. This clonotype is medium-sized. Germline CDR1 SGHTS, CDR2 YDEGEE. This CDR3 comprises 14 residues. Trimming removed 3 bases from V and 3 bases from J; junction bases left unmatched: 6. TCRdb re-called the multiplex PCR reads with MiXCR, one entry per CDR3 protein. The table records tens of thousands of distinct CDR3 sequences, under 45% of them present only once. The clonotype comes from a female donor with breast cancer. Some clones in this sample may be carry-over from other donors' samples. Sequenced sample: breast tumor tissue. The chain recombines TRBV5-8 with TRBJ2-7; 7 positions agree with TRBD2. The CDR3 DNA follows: TGTGCCAGCAGCTCCGAAGCGGGATACTACGAGCAGTACTTC. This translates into CASSSEAGYYEQYF.